Each of the 32 T cell receptor beta chains below was sequenced from the same sample in a study of blood T cells in healthy people across ages. The use of a sample-barcoded 5' primer and a J-beta primer mix characterized a second PCR of about 7 to 12 cycles. TCRdb re-called the 5' RACE reads through MiXCR, storing one row per CDR3 protein. Of more than 1,000,000 distinct CDR3 sequences detected, almost 25% appear once; the ten largest clones hold about 0.72%. These sequences were also reported in another study, on T cells of mothers and their children.

The specimen was blood. These receptors all stem from a girl aged 2-10 years in good health.

About this clonotype: A junction end diverges from the germline sequence, so it may reflect a read error. J is TRBJ2-4 and V is TRBV27, with D tentatively TRBD2 (5 bases). CDR3 length equals 10 residues. Per germline, CDR1 MNHEY and CDR2 SMNVEV (reference sequence). CDR3: CASGHNIQYF. CDR3 sequence (DNA): TGCGCCAGCGGCCACAACATTCAGTACTTC.

This clonotype was observed a few times. The gene calls are TRBV20-1 and TRBJ1-1; TRBD1 might be the D (6 bases). CDR1 and CDR2 from the germline V gene are DFQATT and SNEGSKA (reference sequence). V dropped 5 bases and J dropped 8 bases, with 21 bases sitting between them. The CDR3 is 14 residues long. In DNA, the CDR3 is TGCAGTGCTGCTTCGGGACAACTGCTTTGGGAAGCTTTCTTT. It is translated as CSAASGQLLWEAFF.

V and J are TRBV19 and TRBJ2-5; maybe TRBD2 (6 bases). The tail of the sequence fits TRBJ2-7 better, so the J call may be wrong. This CDR3 is 15 amino acids long. Germline V CDR1 and CDR2: LNHDA, SQIVND (reference sequence). The CDR3, as DNA: TGTGCCAGTAGTATAACAACGGGAGTGACCTACGAGCAGTACTTC. Its translation: CASSITTGVTYEQYF.

The chain recombines TRBV7-2 with TRBJ1-1; the D is unclear. Germline loops: CDR1 SGHTA, CDR2 FQGNSA. With 1 base removed from V and 7 bases from J, the gap between germline ends came to 10 bases. The CDR3 runs to 13 residues. The CDR3 spells CASSLVVGDEAFF. For the CDR3, the DNA is TGTGCCAGCAGCTTAGTGGTGGGAGATGAAGCTTTCTTT.

The CDR3, as DNA: TGTGCCAGCAGCTTAATGGGGGCGTCTCATGAGCAGTTCTTC. It encodes CASSLMGASHEQFF. V and J are TRBV7-3 and TRBJ2-7, with TRBD1 as a possible D gene (6 bases). The J call may not be correct, given that the DNA end is closer to TRBJ2-1. Germline V lookup: CDR1 SGHTA, CDR2 FQGTGA. This CDR3 contains 14 residues.

This clonotype was seen only a few times. J is TRBJ2-4 and V is TRBV14, with TRBD1 as a possible D gene (5 bases). Germline CDR1 and CDR2: SGHDN and FVKESK. This CDR3 contains 18 residues. V shed 2 bases and J shed 5 bases, with 22 bases lying between them. As DNA, the CDR3 is TGTGCCAGCAGCCAAACCCCCCGGCCGACAGATCCCCAAAACATTCAGTACTTC. Its translation: CASSQTPRPTDPQNIQYF.

This clonotype was seen a handful of times. This chain links TRBV4-3 with TRBJ1-3, with D unclear. The V gene lost 1 base and the J gene lost 8 bases, with 9 bases spanning the gap. This CDR3 is built from 13 residues. Germline loops: CDR1 LGHNA, CDR2 YSLEER. CDR3 sequence: CASSQGPEHTIYF. For the CDR3, the DNA is TGCGCCAGCAGCCAAGGCCCGGAACACACCATATATTTT.

This clonotype appeared many times. At one of its ends the junction is not consistent with the germline gene, which may arise from a read error. This sequence joins TRBV5-1 and TRBJ1-6; 8 nucleotides match TRBD1. This CDR3 has 14 amino acids. Germline V gene data show CDR1 as SGHRS and CDR2 as YFSETQ. The CDR3 DNA reads as TGTGCCAGCAGCCCTGGACAGGGAAATTCACCCCTCCACTTT. Its translation: CASSPGQGNSPLHF.

The chain has TRBV27 and TRBJ2-1; no clear D. This CDR3 comprises 13 residues. Trimming cost V 2 bases and J 9 bases, with 11 bases left between them. CDR1 is MNHEY, CDR2 SMNVEV, per germline (reference sequence). CDR3 DNA: TGTGCCAGCAGTTTAGGCGCGAGAGGTGAGCAGTTCTTC. This sequence encodes CASSLGARGEQFF.

Concerning this clonotype itself: A read error may produce the germline difference seen at one junction end. The chain joins TRBV11-2 to TRBJ2-2; D unclear. The CDR3 totals 13 residues. CDR1 is SGHAT, CDR2 FQNNGV, per germline. The CDR3 nucleotides read TGTGCAAGCAGCCGTATGGTTGGCGGGGAGCTGTTTTTT. It translates to CASSRMVGGELFF.

On this clonotype itself: At one boundary the junction diverges from the germline segment, which might be a read error. The chain links TRBV5-1 to TRBJ1-1; D uncertain. The germline V gene encodes CDR1 SGHRS and CDR2 YFSETQ. This CDR3 is 12 amino acids long. The CDR3 loop reads CASNLDDAEAFF. In DNA form, the CDR3 reads TGCGCCAGCAACTTGGACGACGCTGAAGCTTTCTTT.

This clonotype has just a few counts. J is TRBJ2-1 and V is TRBV6-1; D unresolved. CDR1 and CDR2 (germline): MNHNS, SASEGT. V lost 4 bases and J 0 bases, leaving 10 bases between the germline ends. The CDR3 covers 15 residues. The CDR3 spells CASSVRLSSYNEQFF. In nucleotides, the CDR3 is TGTGCCAGCAGTGTGAGACTTAGCTCCTACAATGAGCAGTTCTTC.

This clonotype showed up just a few times. The CDR3 sequence: CASRGSAQETQYF. As DNA, the CDR3 is TGTGCCAGCAGGGGGAGCGCCCAAGAGACCCAGTACTTC. The chain has TRBV28 and TRBJ2-5; D is possibly TRBD2 (5 bases). Between the trimmed V and J ends, which lost 6 bases and 1 base, there was a span of 9 bases. Germline values: CDR1 MDHEN, CDR2 SYDVKM. The CDR3 is 13 amino acids.

The V and J genes are TRBV5-1 and TRBJ1-2, with D unclear. The CDR3 sequence is 14 residues long. CDR1 is SGHRS and CDR2 is YFSETQ in the germline V gene. Trimming removed 0 bases from V and 6 bases from J, with 12 bases in between. As DNA, the CDR3 is TGCGCCAGCAGCTTGGGCCAGGAGACCGATGGCTACACCTTC. Its translation: CASSLGQETDGYTF.

This chain connects TRBV7-6 to TRBJ2-5; no reliable D call. The CDR3 runs to 13 residues. Trimming removed 5 bases from V and 4 bases from J, with 11 bases in between. Germline lookup yields CDR1 SGHVS and CDR2 FNYEAQ. CDR3 coding DNA: TGTGCCAGCAGCCCTATAGACGGAGAGACCCAGTACTTC. Translation: CASSPIDGETQYF.

Only a few counts were recorded for this clonotype. Compared with germline, one end of the junction differs, possibly owing to a read error. The chain joins TRBV6-1 to TRBJ1-2; no clear D. The CDR3 has 19 residues. Germline CDR1 MNHNS, CDR2 SASEGT. The CDR3 reads CASSRAALTPSLANCGYTF. The CDR3, as DNA: TGTGCCAGCAGTAGGGCAGCCCTAACACCTTCTCTCGCTAACTGTGGCTACACCTTC.

This chain uses TRBV5-1 with TRBJ2-5; D is unresolved. Germline lookup yields CDR1 SGHRS and CDR2 YFSETQ. This CDR3 region has 14 residues. Trimming shortened V by 5 bases and J by 0 bases, and 11 bases separated the two germline ends. CDR3 bases: TGCGCCAGCAGGGGCCCTACGTACCAAGAGACCCAGTACTTC. Translation: CASRGPTYQETQYF.

This clonotype was seen ten or more times. V is TRBV29-1 and J is TRBJ2-1; no reliable D call. The V gene lost 4 bases and the J gene lost 6 bases, with 7 bases spanning the gap. The CDR3 loop spans 11 amino acids. Germline-derived CDR1 and CDR2 are SQVTM and ANQGSEA. The CDR3 is CSVAMGNEQFF. The CDR3 DNA sequence: TGCAGCGTTGCGATGGGCAATGAGCAGTTCTTC.

This clonotype occurred a few times. The chain is built from TRBV12-3 or TRBV12-4 and TRBJ2-5; perhaps TRBD1 as D (6 bases). The J call is in doubt because the DNA end fits TRBJ2-1 better. The CDR3 has 12 amino acids. DNA for the CDR3: TGTGCCAGCAGCTCAGGGGCAAGGGAGCAGTTCTTC. Translated: CASSSGAREQFF.

This clonotype has only a few counts. The chain carries TRBV5-1 and TRBJ2-5; no firm D call. Trimming left V 5 bases short and J 0 bases short, with 11 bases between. This CDR3 comprises 14 residues. Germline assignment: CDR1 SGHRS and CDR2 YFSETQ. The CDR3 loop reads CASSAKQYQETQYF. In DNA, the CDR3 is TGCGCCAGCAGTGCGAAACAGTACCAAGAGACCCAGTACTTC. The full variable domain, with the rest looked up from reference TRBV5-1 and TRBJ2-5, is KAGVTQTPRYLIKTRGQQVTLSCSPISGHRSVSWYQQTPGQGLQFLFEYFSETQRNKGNFPGRFSGRQFSNSRSEMNVSTLELGDSALYLCASSAKQYQETQYFGPGTRLLVL.

The V and J genes are TRBV9 and TRBJ1-4; D is possibly TRBD1 (6 bases). CDR3 size: 16 residues. Germline V gives CDR1 SGDLS, CDR2 YYNGEE. V lost 4 bases, J lost 0 bases, and 13 bases lay in between. CDR3 residues: CASSLMGAATNEKLFF. The CDR3 DNA reads as TGTGCCAGCAGCCTCATGGGGGCCGCAACTAATGAAAAACTGTTTTTT. The full variable domain, its missing parts supplied by reference TRBV9 and TRBJ1-4, is DSGVTQTPKHLITATGQRVTLRCSPRSGDLSVYWYQQSLDQGLQFLIQYYNGEERAKGNILERFSAQQFPDLHSELNLSSLELGDSALYFCASSLMGAATNEKLFFGSGTQLSVL.

About this clonotype itself: Compared with germline, one end of the junction differs, possibly owing to a read error. This chain links TRBV10-3 with TRBJ1-6; no firm D call. The CDR3 contains 13 residues. Germline V CDR1 and CDR2: ENHRY, SYGVKD. Here the CDR3 DNA reads TGTGCCATCGGTGAAGGCCCGGGCTCACCCCTCCACTTT. Amino acids: CAIGEGPGSPLHF.

This clonotype has just one count. This chain links TRBV7-9 with TRBJ2-1, with D maybe TRBD2 (6 bases). CDR1 and CDR2 from the germline V gene are SEHNR and FQNEAQ (reference sequence). V lost 2 bases and J 7 bases, leaving 15 bases between the germline ends. The CDR3 has 15 residues. In DNA, the CDR3 is TGTGCCAGCAGCTTAAATCCTTACCGGGGGAATGAGCAGTTCTTC. It specifies CASSLNPYRGNEQFF. Combining the CDR3 with reference TRBV7-9 and TRBJ2-1 gives the whole variable domain DTGVSQNPRHKITKRGQNVTFRCDPISEHNRLYWYRQTLGQGPEFLTYFQNEAQLEKSRLLSDRFSAERPKGSFSTLEIQRTEQGDSAMYLCASSLNPYRGNEQFFGPGTRLTVL.

This clonotype was counted between two and nine times. The rearrangement joins TRBV28 to TRBJ2-1, with TRBD2 identical over 8 bases. The CDR3 totals 15 residues. The ends lost 4 bases at V and 8 bases at J; junction bases unmatched: 10. The germline V gene has CDR1 MDHEN and CDR2 SYDVKM. CDR3 nucleotide sequence: TGTGCCAGCAGTTCCGTAAGCGGGAGTTGGGATGAGCAGTTCTTC. It encodes CASSSVSGSWDEQFF.

This chain uses TRBV18 with TRBJ2-2; D unresolved. This CDR3 contains 16 residues. V was clipped by 2 bases and J by 0 bases, with 10 bases between them. Germline V gene lookup returns CDR1 KGHSH and CDR2 LQKENI. The CDR3 sequence: CASSPALTANTGELFF. In nucleotides, the CDR3 is TGTGCCAGCTCACCAGCACTTACAGCGAACACCGGGGAGCTGTTTTTT. Filled out from reference TRBV18 and TRBJ2-2, the complete variable domain reads NAGVMQNPRHLVRRRGQEARLRCSPMKGHSHVYWYRQLPEEGLKFMVYLQKENIIDESGMPKERFSAEFPKEGPSILRIQQVVRGDSAAYFCASSPALTANTGELFFGEGSRLTVL.

The CDR3 protein is CASRPADRQGYTF. The CDR3 DNA reads TGTGCCAGCAGGCCCGCTGACCGACAAGGATACACCTTC. The chain uses TRBV12-3 or TRBV12-4 and TRBJ1-2; D unclear. V lost 6 bases, J lost 11 bases, and 19 bases lay in between. This CDR3 has 13 residues.

The gene calls are TRBV6-6 and TRBJ1-2; D unclear. Germline CDR1 reads MNHNY; CDR2 reads SVGAGI (reference sequence). V shed 5 bases and J shed 1 base, with 11 bases lying between them. This CDR3 is 14 amino acids long. The CDR3 loop is CASSKGPRNYGYTF. The CDR3 DNA follows: TGTGCCAGCAGTAAAGGACCCCGTAACTATGGCTACACCTTC.

V and J are TRBV29-1 and TRBJ2-5, with TRBD1 matching 7 bases. This CDR3 comprises 13 residues. The V gene's germline CDR1 is SQVTM and CDR2 ANQGSEA. The J segment lost 5 bases and the V segment lost 6 bases, leaving 9 bases of the junction unmatched. CDR3 DNA sequence: TGCAGCGTAACAGGGGCCCTTTTGGAGACCCAGTACTTC. Amino acid sequence: CSVTGALLETQYF.

CDR3: CSVSYRDYEQYF. CDR3 bases: TGCAGCGTTTCGTACAGGGACTACGAGCAGTACTTC. This chain uses TRBV29-1 with TRBJ2-7, with a tentative D call TRBD1 (6 bases). The CDR3 extends over 12 amino acids. V was pared by 5 bases and J by 3 bases, with 11 bases between. Germline loops: CDR1 SQVTM, CDR2 ANQGSEA.

J is TRBJ2-1 and V is TRBV29-1; D not certain. V was trimmed by 8 bases and J by 0 bases, leaving 14 bases between them. This CDR3 comprises 14 residues. Germline lookup yields CDR1 SQVTM and CDR2 ANQGSEA. This chain's CDR3 is CSPRTLSSYNEQFF. The DNA for the CDR3 is TGCAGCCCCCGCACCCTTAGCTCCTACAATGAGCAGTTCTTC.

This clonotype was observed a few times. The chain combines TRBV10-3 with TRBJ1-1; tentatively, D is TRBD1 (5 bases). The CDR3 covers 14 residues. Trimming cost V 8 bases and J 1 base, with 14 bases left between them. Germline values: CDR1 ENHRY, CDR2 SYGVKD. This chain's CDR3 is CAIRRSGTNTEAFF. In DNA, the CDR3 is TGTGCCATCCGGAGGAGTGGGACGAACACTGAAGCTTTCTTT.

This clonotype has only a few counts. The chain employs TRBV20-1 and TRBJ2-5; D gene ambiguous. The J call may be wrong; the DNA end is better matched by TRBJ2-7. Per the germline V gene, CDR1 is DFQATT and CDR2 is SNEGSKA (reference sequence). This CDR3 has 14 residues. The DNA for the CDR3 is TGCAGTGCTAGACCCCTCGCGTTGTCCTACGAGCAGTACTTC. This encodes CSARPLALSYEQYF.